This TCR beta chain was captured by sequencing in a study of shared clonotypes between healthy human individuals. V shed 0 bases and J 7 bases; nucleotides not matched to a gene: 1. The germline V gene encodes CDR1 LNHNV and CDR2 YYDKDF (reference sequence). This CDR3 is built from 13 residues. Only in-frame clones appear in the TCRdb table, and some are missing; sequencing was by immunoSEQ multiplex PCR. This sample has 2 million or so clones, with 90% to 95% found just once. Sequencing was carried out using naive CD4+ T cells sorted from blood. Indicated subset: CD45RA+ positively selected. This receptor was taken from a man between 18 and 29 years old in good health. This chain links TRBV15 with TRBJ2-7; 9 nucleotides align to TRBD1. CDR3 residues: CATSRDGTGEQYF. The CDR3 bases are TGTGCCACCAGCAGAGATGGGACAGGGGAGCAGTACTTC.